This T cell receptor beta chain was sequenced for a study of blood T cell repertoires in COVID-19. TCRdb's table, derived via immunoSEQ multiplex PCR, lists solely in-frame clones and lacks some. In the table there are some 510,000 clones, around nine tenths of which are singletons. Participant reports of clinical history set cohort assignment. V gave up 2 bases and J gave up 3 bases, with 10 bases separating them. Germline CDR1 reads WSHSY; CDR2 reads SAAADI. CDR3 length: 14 amino acids. The gene calls are TRBV10-2 and TRBJ1-1; no clear D gene. Sample: PBMCs or T cells enriched from blood (not recorded which). The clonotype comes from a woman aged 40-49 years who had recovered from COVID-19. The CDR3 sequence is CASSEGERYTEAFF. The DNA of the CDR3 is TGCGCCAGCAGTGAGGGAGAGAGGTACACTGAAGCTTTCTTT.